This note documents a single T cell receptor beta chain sequence. The antigen is unknown. The data originate from a study of T cell responses to AZD1222 COVID-19 vaccine. Profiling relied on immunoSEQ multiplex PCR, and the TCRdb table lists in-frame clones only, not all of them. The data show approximately 170,000 clones, under 95% seen once. Study conclusions and caveats: Donors were mostly white British, more females; clonal diversity possibly underestimated. Seropositivity was recorded at baseline in only six AZD1222 recipients.

This TCR was sampled from an adult in good health. Material: peripheral blood, obtained on day 0 of AZD1222 vaccination.

The CDR3: CASTSDTQYF. CDR3 DNA: TGTGCCAGCACTTCAGATACGCAGTATTTT. The V call is TRBV9, the J call TRBJ2-3; no clear D gene. With 6 bases removed from V and 4 bases from J, the gap between germline ends came to 3 bases. The CDR3 loop spans 10 amino acids. Germline CDR1 and CDR2: SGDLS and YYNGEE.